The entry that follows covers one T cell receptor beta chain sequence. Its target is not known. The sample belongs to a study of T cell responses to AZD1222 COVID-19 vaccine. The V gene end was trimmed by 2 bases and the J gene end by 1 base; junction bases not matched to a gene: 13. This CDR3 contains 18 residues. Per the germline V gene, CDR1 is GTSNPN and CDR2 is SVGIG (reference sequence). Only in-frame clones appear in the TCRdb table, and some are missing; sequencing was by immunoSEQ multiplex PCR. The top ten hold roughly 2.3% of the sample, which has tens of thousands of clones, approximately 88% seen once. Study results and limitations: After two AZD1222 doses, spike-specific TCR breadth and depth rose versus day 0.

The sequence came from an adult in good health. The material was peripheral blood, obtained on day 0 of AZD1222 vaccination. The chain carries TRBV30 and TRBJ2-1, with TRBD2 matching 8 bases. In DNA, the CDR3 is TGTGCCTGGAGTAAGGAGCGGGGGCGGGAAGGATCCTACAATGAGCAGTTCTTC. Its protein is CAWSKERGREGSYNEQFF. Variable domain in full (rest from reference TRBV30 and TRBJ2-1): SQTIHQWPATLVQPVGSPLSLECTVEGTSNPNLYWYRQAAGRGLQLLFYSVGIGQISSEVPQNLSASRPQDRQFILSSKKLLLSDSGFYLCAWSKERGREGSYNEQFFGPGTRLTVL.